The sequence of this T cell receptor (beta chain) was determined in a study of blood T cell repertoires in COVID-19. Study information: T cells, B-cell-depleted T cells, or PBMCs provided the cDNA or gDNA that served as material.

The junction had 7 bases not matched to a gene; V was cut back by 5 bases and J by 7 bases. CDR1 SGHTA and CDR2 FQGNSA come from the germline V gene. This CDR3 has 14 amino acids. The table came from immunoSEQ multiplex PCR; TCRdb's copy has only in-frame clones and leaves some out. The data hold around 220,000 clones, with 80% to 85% observed a single time. This sequence originates from a woman of 80 years or more with COVID-19, enrolled during active disease. The J gene is TRBJ2-1, the V gene TRBV7-2, with 8 bases identical to TRBD1. The sequenced material came from peripheral blood. The CDR3 coding sequence is TGTGCCAGCAGCGGACAGGGAGGATGGAATGAGCAGTTCTTC. It codes for CASSGQGGWNEQFF. Drawing the rest from reference TRBV7-2 and TRBJ2-1, the complete variable domain is GAGVSQSPSNKVTEKGKDVELRCDPISGHTALYWYRQSLGQGLEFLIYFQGNSAPDKSGLPSDRFSAERTGGSVSTLTIQRTQQEDSAVYLCASSGQGGWNEQFFGPGTRLTVL.